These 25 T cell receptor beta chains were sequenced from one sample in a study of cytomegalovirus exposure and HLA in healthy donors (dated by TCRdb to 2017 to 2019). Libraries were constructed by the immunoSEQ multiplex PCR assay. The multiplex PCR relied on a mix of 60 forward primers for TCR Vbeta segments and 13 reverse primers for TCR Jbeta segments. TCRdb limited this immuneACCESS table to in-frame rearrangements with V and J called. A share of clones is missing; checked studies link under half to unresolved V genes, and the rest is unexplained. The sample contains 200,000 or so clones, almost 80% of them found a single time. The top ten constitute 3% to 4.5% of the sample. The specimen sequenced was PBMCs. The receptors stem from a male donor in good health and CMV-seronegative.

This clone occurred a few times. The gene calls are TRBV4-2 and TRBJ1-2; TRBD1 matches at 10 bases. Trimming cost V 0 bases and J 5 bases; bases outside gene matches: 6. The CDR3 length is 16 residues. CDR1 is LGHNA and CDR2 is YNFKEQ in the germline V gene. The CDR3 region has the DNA TGTGCCAGCAGCCAAGATGTGGGACAGGGGTCGTATGGCTACACCTTC. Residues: CASSQDVGQGSYGYTF.

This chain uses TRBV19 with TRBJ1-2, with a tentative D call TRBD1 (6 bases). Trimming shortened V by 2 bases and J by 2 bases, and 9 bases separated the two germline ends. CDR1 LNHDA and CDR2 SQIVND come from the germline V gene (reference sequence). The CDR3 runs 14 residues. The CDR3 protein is CASSINTGNYGYTF. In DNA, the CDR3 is TGTGCCAGTAGTATAAATACAGGGAACTATGGCTACACCTTC.

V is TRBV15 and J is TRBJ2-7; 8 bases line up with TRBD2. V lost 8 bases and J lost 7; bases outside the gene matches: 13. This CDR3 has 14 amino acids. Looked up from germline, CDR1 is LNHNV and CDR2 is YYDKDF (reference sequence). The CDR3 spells CATGVGAGGGEQYF. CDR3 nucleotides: TGTGCCACCGGGGTTGGGGCGGGAGGTGGAGAGCAGTACTTC.

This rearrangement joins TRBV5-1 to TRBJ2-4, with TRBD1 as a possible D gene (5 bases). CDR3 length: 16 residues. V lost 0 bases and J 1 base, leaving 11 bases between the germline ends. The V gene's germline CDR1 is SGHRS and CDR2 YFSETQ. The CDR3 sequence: CASSLVSGYAKNIQYF. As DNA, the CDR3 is TGCGCCAGCAGCTTGGTTTCAGGGTATGCCAAAAACATTCAGTACTTC.

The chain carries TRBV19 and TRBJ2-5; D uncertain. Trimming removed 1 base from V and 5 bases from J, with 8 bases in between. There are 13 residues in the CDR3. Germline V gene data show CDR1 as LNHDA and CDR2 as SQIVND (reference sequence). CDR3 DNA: TGTGCCAGTAGTATAGGTGTTGAGGAGACCCAGTACTTC. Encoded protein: CASSIGVEETQYF.

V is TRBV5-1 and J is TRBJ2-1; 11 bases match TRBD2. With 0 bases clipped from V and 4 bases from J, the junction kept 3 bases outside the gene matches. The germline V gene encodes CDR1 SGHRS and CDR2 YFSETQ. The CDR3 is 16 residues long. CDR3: CASSLAIAGGYNEQFF. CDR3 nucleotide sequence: TGCGCCAGCAGCTTGGCTATAGCGGGAGGGTACAATGAGCAGTTCTTC.

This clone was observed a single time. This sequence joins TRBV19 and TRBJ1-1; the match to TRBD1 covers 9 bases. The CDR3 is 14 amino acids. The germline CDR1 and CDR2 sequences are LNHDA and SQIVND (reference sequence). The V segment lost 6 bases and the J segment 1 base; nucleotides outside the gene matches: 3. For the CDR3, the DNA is TGTGCCAGTAGAGTGGGACAGGGGAACACTGAAGCTTTCTTT. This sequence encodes CASRVGQGNTEAFF.

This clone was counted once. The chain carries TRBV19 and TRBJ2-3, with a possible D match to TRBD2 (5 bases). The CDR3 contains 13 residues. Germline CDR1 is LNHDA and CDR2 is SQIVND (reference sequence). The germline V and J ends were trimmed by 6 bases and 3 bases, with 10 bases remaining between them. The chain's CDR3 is CASRRESTDTQYF. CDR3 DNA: TGTGCCAGTAGAAGGGAGAGTACAGATACGCAGTATTTT.

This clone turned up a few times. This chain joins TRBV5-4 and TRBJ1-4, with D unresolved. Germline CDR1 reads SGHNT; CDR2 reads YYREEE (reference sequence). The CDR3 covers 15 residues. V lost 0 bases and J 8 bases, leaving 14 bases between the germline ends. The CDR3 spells CASSLDREGLEKLFF. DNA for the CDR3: TGTGCCAGCAGCTTGGACCGGGAAGGGTTGGAAAAACTGTTTTTT.

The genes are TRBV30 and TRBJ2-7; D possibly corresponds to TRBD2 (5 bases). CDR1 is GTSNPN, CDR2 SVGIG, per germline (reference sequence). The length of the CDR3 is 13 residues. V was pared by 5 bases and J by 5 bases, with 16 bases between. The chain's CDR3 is CAWLGTSFDEQYF. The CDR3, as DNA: TGTGCCTGGTTGGGCACTAGTTTCGACGAGCAGTACTTC.

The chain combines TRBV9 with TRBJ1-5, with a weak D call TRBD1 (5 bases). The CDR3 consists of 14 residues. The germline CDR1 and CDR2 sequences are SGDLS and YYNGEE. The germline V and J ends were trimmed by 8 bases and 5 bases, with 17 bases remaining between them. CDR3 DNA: TGTGCCAGTAATTCTGGGGGGAGCGATCAGCCCCAGCATTTT. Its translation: CASNSGGSDQPQHF.

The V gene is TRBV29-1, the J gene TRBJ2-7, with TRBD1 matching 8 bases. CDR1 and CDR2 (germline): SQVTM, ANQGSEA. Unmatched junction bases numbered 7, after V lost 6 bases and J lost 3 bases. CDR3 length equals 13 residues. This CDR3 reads CSVTQGAFYEQYF. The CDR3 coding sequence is TGCAGCGTGACCCAGGGGGCCTTCTACGAGCAGTACTTC.

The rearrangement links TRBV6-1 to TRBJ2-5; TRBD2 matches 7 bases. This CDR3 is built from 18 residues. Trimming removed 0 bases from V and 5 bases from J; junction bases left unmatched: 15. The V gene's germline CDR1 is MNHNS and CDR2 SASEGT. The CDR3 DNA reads TGTGCCAGCAGTGAAGCATGGGGGGGAGGTGGGAGCGTGGAGACCCAGTACTTC. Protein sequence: CASSEAWGGGGSVETQYF.

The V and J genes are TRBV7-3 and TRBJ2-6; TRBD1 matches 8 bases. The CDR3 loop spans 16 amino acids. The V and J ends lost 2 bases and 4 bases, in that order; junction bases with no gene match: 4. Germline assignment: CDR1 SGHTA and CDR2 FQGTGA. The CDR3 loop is CASSLSGGQGANVLTF. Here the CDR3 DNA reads TGTGCCAGCAGCTTATCAGGGGGCCAAGGGGCCAACGTCCTGACTTTC.

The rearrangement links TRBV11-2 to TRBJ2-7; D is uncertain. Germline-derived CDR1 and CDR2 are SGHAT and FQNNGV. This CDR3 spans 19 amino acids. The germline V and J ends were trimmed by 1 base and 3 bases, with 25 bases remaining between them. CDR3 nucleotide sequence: TGTGCCAGCAGCTTAGGACGGGTTCGGTCCACGGTCACCTACTACGAGCAGTACTTC. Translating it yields CASSLGRVRSTVTYYEQYF.

This chain's CDR3 is CASSWGTGGSTDTQYF. The CDR3 nucleotides read TGCGCCAGCAGCTGGGGGACAGGGGGAAGCACAGATACGCAGTATTTT. The chain links TRBV5-1 to TRBJ2-3, with 11 nucleotides matching TRBD1. Germline V gene data show CDR1 as SGHRS and CDR2 as YFSETQ. The length of the CDR3 is 16 residues. J lost 0 bases, V lost 3 bases, and 3 bases had no gene match.

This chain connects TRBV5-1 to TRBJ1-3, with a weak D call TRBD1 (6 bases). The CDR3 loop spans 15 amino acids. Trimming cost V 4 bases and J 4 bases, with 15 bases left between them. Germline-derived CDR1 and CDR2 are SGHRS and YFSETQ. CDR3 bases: TGCGCCAGCAGCCCCCCCCTAGGGGGAGGAAACACCATATATTTT. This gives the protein CASSPPLGGGNTIYF.

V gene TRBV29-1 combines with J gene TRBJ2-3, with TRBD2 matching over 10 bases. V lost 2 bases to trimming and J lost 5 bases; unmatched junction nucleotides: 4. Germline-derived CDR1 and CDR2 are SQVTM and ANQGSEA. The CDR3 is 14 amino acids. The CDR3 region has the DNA TGCAGCGTTGAATGGCTAGCGGGGGTAGATACGCAGTATTTT. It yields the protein CSVEWLAGVDTQYF.

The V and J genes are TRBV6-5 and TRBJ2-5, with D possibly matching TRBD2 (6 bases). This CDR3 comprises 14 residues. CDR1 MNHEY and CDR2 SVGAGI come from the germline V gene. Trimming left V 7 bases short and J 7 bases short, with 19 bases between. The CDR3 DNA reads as TGTGCCAGCACCAGAGCCGGGAGCCCGGGGACCCAGTACTTC. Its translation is CASTRAGSPGTQYF.

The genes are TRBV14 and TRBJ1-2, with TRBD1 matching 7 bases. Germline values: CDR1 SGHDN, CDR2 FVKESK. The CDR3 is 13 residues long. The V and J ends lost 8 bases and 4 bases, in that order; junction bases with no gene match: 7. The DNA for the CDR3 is TGTGCCAGCGGGGACAGTACCTTCTATGGCTACACCTTC. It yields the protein CASGDSTFYGYTF.

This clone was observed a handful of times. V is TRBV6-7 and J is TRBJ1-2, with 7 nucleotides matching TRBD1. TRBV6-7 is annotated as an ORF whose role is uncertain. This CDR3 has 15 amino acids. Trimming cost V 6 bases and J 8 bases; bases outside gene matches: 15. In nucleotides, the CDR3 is TGTGCCAGCAGGCCGCCGGGACAGCCCCGGCGGGGCTACACCTTC. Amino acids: CASRPPGQPRRGYTF.

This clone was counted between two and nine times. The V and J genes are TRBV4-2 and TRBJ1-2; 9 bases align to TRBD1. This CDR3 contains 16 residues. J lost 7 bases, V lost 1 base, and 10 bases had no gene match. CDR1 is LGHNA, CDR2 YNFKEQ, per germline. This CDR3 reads CASSQVGSQGAGGYTF. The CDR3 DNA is TGTGCCAGCAGCCAAGTGGGGTCACAGGGGGCCGGTGGCTACACCTTC.

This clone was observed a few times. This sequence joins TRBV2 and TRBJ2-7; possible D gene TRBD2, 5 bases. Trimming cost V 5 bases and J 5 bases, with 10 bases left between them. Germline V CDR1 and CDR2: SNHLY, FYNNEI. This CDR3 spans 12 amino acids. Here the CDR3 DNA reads TGTGCCAGCAGTTTCGGGGTTAACGAGCAGTACTTC. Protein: CASSFGVNEQYF. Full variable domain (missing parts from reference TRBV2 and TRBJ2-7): EPEVTQTPSHQVTQMGQEVILRCVPISNHLYFYWYRQILGQKVEFLVSFYNNEISEKSEIFDDQFSVERPDGSNFTLKIRSTKLEDSAMYFCASSFGVNEQYFGPGTRLTVT.

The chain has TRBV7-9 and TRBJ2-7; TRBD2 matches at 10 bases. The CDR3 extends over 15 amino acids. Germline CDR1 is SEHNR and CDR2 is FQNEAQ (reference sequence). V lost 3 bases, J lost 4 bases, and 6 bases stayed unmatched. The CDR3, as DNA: TGTGCCAGCAGCTTTGGGCTAGCGGGAGCATACGAGCAGTACTTC. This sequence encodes CASSFGLAGAYEQYF.

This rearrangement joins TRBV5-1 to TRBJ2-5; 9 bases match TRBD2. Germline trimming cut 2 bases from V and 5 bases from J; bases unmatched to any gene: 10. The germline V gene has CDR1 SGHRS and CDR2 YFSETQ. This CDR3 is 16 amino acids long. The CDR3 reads CASSFTSGPTGETQYF. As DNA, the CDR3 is TGCGCCAGCAGCTTTACTAGCGGGCCAACTGGGGAGACCCAGTACTTC.